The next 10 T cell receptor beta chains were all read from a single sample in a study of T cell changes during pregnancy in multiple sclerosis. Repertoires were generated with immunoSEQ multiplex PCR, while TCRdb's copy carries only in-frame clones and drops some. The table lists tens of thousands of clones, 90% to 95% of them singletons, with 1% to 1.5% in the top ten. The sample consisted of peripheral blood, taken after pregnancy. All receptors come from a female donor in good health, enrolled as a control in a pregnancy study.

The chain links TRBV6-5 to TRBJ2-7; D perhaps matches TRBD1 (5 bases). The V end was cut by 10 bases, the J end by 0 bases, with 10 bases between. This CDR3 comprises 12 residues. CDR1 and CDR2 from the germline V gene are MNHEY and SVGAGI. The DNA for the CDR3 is TGTGCCACCATCGACAGCTCCTACGAGCAGTACTTC. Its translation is CATIDSSYEQYF.

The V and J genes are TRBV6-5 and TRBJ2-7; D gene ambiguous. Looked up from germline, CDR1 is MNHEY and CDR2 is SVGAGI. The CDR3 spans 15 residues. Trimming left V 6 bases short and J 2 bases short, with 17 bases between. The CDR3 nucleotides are TGTGCCAGCAGCCCCTCGCAACATTCCGCCTACGAGCAGTACTTC. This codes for CASSPSQHSAYEQYF.

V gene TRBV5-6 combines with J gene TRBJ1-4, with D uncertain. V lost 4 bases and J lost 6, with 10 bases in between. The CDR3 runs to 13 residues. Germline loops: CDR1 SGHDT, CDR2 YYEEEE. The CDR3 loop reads CASSPTGYEKLFF. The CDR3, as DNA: TGTGCCAGCAGCCCAACCGGTTATGAAAAACTGTTTTTT.

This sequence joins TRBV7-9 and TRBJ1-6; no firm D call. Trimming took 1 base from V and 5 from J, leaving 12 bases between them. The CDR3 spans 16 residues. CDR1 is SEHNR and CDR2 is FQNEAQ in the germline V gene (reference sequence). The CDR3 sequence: CASSLEFGVNNSPLHF. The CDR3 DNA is TGTGCCAGCAGCTTAGAGTTCGGGGTTAATAATTCACCCCTCCACTTT. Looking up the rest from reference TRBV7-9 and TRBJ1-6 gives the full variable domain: DTGVSQNPRHKITKRGQNVTFRCDPISEHNRLYWYRQTLGQGPEFLTYFQNEAQLEKSRLLSDRFSAERPKGSFSTLEIQRTEQGDSAMYLCASSLEFGVNNSPLHFGNGTRLTVT.

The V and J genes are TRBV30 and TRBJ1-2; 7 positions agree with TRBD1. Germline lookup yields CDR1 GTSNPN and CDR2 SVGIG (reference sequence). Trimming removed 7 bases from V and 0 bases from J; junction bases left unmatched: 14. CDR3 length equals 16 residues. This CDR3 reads CAYYSGTVISNYGYTF. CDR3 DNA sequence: TGTGCCTACTACTCCGGGACAGTTATCTCTAACTATGGCTACACCTTC.

CDR3 protein: CASSDRRRSYEQYF. The CDR3 bases are TGTGCCAGCAGCGACAGGCGTCGTTCCTACGAGCAGTACTTC. V usage is TRBV11-2 and J usage is TRBJ2-7; weak D call: TRBD1 (6 bases). CDR3 length equals 14 residues. V lost 5 bases to trimming and J lost 1 base, with 12 bases between them. Germline assignment: CDR1 SGHAT and CDR2 FQNNGV. The whole variable domain, remainder taken from reference TRBV11-2 and TRBJ2-7, is EAGVAQSPRYKIIEKRQSVAFWCNPISGHATLYWYQQILGQGPKLLIQFQNNGVVDDSQLPKDRFSAERLKGVDSTLKIQPAKLEDSAVYLCASSDRRRSYEQYFGPGTRLTVT.

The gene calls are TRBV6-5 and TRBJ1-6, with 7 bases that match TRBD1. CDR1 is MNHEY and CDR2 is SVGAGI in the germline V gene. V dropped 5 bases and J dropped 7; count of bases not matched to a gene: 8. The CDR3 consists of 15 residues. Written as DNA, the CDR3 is TGTGCCAGCAGTGGCTCCAGGGGGTCCAATTCACCCCTCCACTTT. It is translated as CASSGSRGSNSPLHF.

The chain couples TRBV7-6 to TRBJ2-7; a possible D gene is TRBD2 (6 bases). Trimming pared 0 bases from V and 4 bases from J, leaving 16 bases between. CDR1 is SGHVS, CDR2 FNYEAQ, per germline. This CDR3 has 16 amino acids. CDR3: CASSLASGGERYEQYF. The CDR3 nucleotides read TGTGCCAGCAGCTTAGCATCCGGAGGGGAGAGGTACGAGCAGTACTTC.

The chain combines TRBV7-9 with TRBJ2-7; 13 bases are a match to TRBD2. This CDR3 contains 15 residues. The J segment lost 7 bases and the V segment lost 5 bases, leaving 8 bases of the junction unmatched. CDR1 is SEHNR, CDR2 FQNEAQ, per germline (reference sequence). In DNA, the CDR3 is TGTGCCAGCAGCCAAGAGGGACTAGCGGGGAGGGAGCAGTACTTC. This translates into CASSQEGLAGREQYF.

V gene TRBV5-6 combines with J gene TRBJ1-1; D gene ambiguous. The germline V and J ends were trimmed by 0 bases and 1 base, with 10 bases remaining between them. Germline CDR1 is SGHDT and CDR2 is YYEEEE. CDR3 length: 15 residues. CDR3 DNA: TGTGCCAGCAGCTTGGTGCCCGGTAGGAACACTGAAGCTTTCTTT. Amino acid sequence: CASSLVPGRNTEAFF.